This section outlines one T cell receptor (beta chain) sequence together with its context. Its antigen is unknown. These data come from a study of fetal regulatory T cell absence and autoimmunity. For the study at large: The IPEX patients lacked clinical diabetes but had exocrine pancreas autoimmunity.

This was a survey-level run. Data came from immunoSEQ multiplex PCR; TCRdb stores just in-frame clones and leaves some out. The data show 95,000 or so clones, about 78% seen once. Study-level findings and limits: Compared with cord blood, pancreas showed oligoclonal TCR enrichment, some clones over 95-fold. In IPEX syndrome, oligoclonal enrichment was read as supporting prenatal antigen-driven autoimmunity in the pancreas.

CDR3 size: 11 residues. Trimming shortened V by 4 bases and J by 1 base, and 4 bases separated the two germline ends. Germline CDR1 and CDR2: DFQATT and SNEGSKA (reference sequence). This TCR was recovered from a male donor with IPEX syndrome. The chain carries TRBV20-1 and TRBJ1-1; D is uncertain. The sequenced sample consisted of pancreas tissue. This CDR3 reads CSATGNTEAFF. Written as DNA, the CDR3 is TGCAGTGCTACAGGGAACACTGAAGCTTTCTTT.